Each of the 18 T cell receptor beta chains below was sequenced from the same sample in a study of control samples from healthy donors and cancer patients. Produced via immunoSEQ multiplex PCR; TCRdb's table is partial and in-frame only. The sample records 100,000 to 150,000 clones, roughly 91% being singletons. The sample comprised blood. The receptors derive from a man aged 35-49 years in good health.

The genes are TRBV5-5 and TRBJ1-1; the D is unclear. V lost 5 bases, J lost 6 bases, and 11 bases lay in between. Germline-derived CDR1 and CDR2 are SGHKS and YYEKEE (reference sequence). The CDR3 is made up of 12 amino acids. CDR3 DNA: TGTGCCAGCAGGGGGATCGGGGCTGAAGCTTTCTTT. Translated, it gives CASRGIGAEAFF.

The rearrangement uses TRBV6-5 and TRBJ2-3; 7 positions agree with TRBD1. The CDR3 runs 15 residues. J gave up 5 bases and V 2 bases, and 7 bases lay outside the gene matches. Germline V lookup: CDR1 MNHEY, CDR2 SVGAGI. DNA for the CDR3: TGTGCCAGCAGTTACGCAACAGGGGCAAGAGATACGCAGTATTTT. It codes for CASSYATGARDTQYF.

The chain joins TRBV11-2 to TRBJ1-2; unclear D gene. The CDR3 consists of 13 residues. V lost 4 bases to trimming and J lost 5 bases, with 11 bases between them. In germline, CDR1 is SGHAT, CDR2 FQNNGV. The CDR3 nucleotides read TGTGCCAGCAGCTCCCCCCGCTATTATGGCTACACCTTC. This gives the protein CASSSPRYYGYTF.

In this sample, this clone turned up a few times. The V and J genes are TRBV24-1 and TRBJ2-3; tentative D call: TRBD1 (6 bases). The CDR3 covers 15 residues. In germline, CDR1 is KGHDR, CDR2 SFDVKD. Between the trimmed V and J ends, which lost 6 bases and 1 base, there was a span of 13 bases. CDR3 residues: CATSMWGPGTDTQYF. Here the CDR3 DNA reads TGTGCCACCAGTATGTGGGGGCCGGGCACAGATACGCAGTATTTT.

The chain recombines TRBV6-5 with TRBJ1-1, with TRBD1 as a possible D gene (5 bases). Trimming stripped 8 bases from V and 11 bases from J, with 21 bases between. This CDR3 contains 13 residues. The germline V gene has CDR1 MNHEY and CDR2 SVGAGI. CDR3 sequence reads: CASGIRDGLVAFF. The DNA of the CDR3 is TGTGCCAGCGGGATCCGGGACGGCTTGGTGGCTTTCTTT.

The chain carries TRBV11-1 and TRBJ2-5, with 8 bases lining up with TRBD2. This CDR3 has 16 residues. V shed 2 bases, J shed 1 base, and the junction held 6 bases outside the gene matches. CDR1 and CDR2 from the germline V gene are SGHAT and FQDESV (reference sequence). The CDR3: CASSLLRGAVQETQYF. DNA of the CDR3: TGTGCCAGCAGCTTACTGCGGGGGGCAGTCCAAGAGACCCAGTACTTC.

The genes are TRBV7-2 and TRBJ2-3, with 9 bases matching TRBD2. CDR3 length equals 16 residues. Trimming took 6 bases from V and 0 from J; bases not matched to a gene: 7. From germline, CDR1 is SGHTA and CDR2 FQGNSA. The CDR3 nucleotides read TGTGCCAGCAGGTTCACTAGCGGGCCTAGCACAGATACGCAGTATTTT. Protein: CASRFTSGPSTDTQYF.

V gene TRBV6-1 combines with J gene TRBJ2-7; TRBD2 is a possible D gene (6 bases). The CDR3 totals 15 residues. V was trimmed by 0 bases and J by 4 bases, leaving 13 bases between them. The germline gives CDR1 MNHNS, CDR2 SASEGT. CDR3 nucleotides: TGTGCCAGCAGTGAAGCGGAGGGTCACCGATACGAGCAGTACTTC. Translated, it gives CASSEAEGHRYEQYF.

This clone appeared once. Its ends do not fully match the called genes, so a read error is possible. The genes are TRBV11-2 and TRBJ1-1; the D is unclear. The CDR3 extends over 11 amino acids. The germline V gene encodes CDR1 SGHAT and CDR2 FQNNGV. The CDR3, as DNA: TGTGCCAGCAGCTTAGATCTGAAAACTTCCTTT. Protein: CASSLDLKTSF.

The DNA of the CDR3 is TGTGCCAGCAGCTTAGTCTTACTAGCGGGGGCTCACGAGCAGTACTTC. It translates to CASSLVLLAGAHEQYF. The J gene is TRBJ2-7, the V gene TRBV7-9; 11 positions agree with TRBD2. V shed 1 base, J shed 5 bases, and the junction held 7 bases outside the gene matches. The germline V gene has CDR1 SEHNR and CDR2 FQNEAQ (reference sequence). This CDR3 comprises 16 residues. The full variable domain, rest sourced from reference TRBV7-9 and TRBJ2-7, is DTGVSQNPRHKITKRGQNVTFRCDPISEHNRLYWYRQTLGQGPEFLTYFQNEAQLEKSRLLSDRFSAERPKGSFSTLEIQRTEQGDSAMYLCASSLVLLAGAHEQYFGPGTRLTVT.

This chain connects TRBV6-6 to TRBJ1-6; 9 bases are shared with TRBD1. CDR1 MNHNY and CDR2 SVGAGI come from the germline V gene (reference sequence). The CDR3 extends over 13 amino acids. V was pared by 8 bases and J by 11 bases, with 7 bases of the junction left unmatched. The DNA for the CDR3 is TGTGCCAGCTCCGGGACAGGGATAACACCCCTCCACTTT. Its protein product is CASSGTGITPLHF.

This chain links TRBV10-3 with TRBJ2-7; the D call may be TRBD1 or TRBD2 (5 bases each). Trimming took off 6 bases at V and 7 bases at J, with 10 bases between the two ends. CDR3 length: 11 residues. Germline CDR1 and CDR2: ENHRY and SYGVKD. The CDR3 coding sequence is TGTGCCATCAGGGGAGCAGGGGAGCAGTACTTC. Its protein is CAIRGAGEQYF.

The chain links TRBV6-5 to TRBJ1-2, with D possibly TRBD1 on 5 matching bases. The germline CDR1 and CDR2 sequences are MNHEY and SVGAGI. The V and J ends lost 5 bases and 5 bases respectively, with 18 bases between them. CDR3 length: 15 residues. CDR3 amino acids: CASSSGAVVRYGYTF. The DNA for the CDR3 is TGTGCCAGCAGTAGCGGGGCGGTAGTTCGGTATGGCTACACCTTC.

The chain recombines TRBV5-5 with TRBJ2-7, with D tentatively TRBD1 (6 bases). Germline assignment: CDR1 SGHKS and CDR2 YYEKEE (reference sequence). V was shortened by 0 bases and J by 4 bases, with 14 bases between the two germline ends. CDR3 size: 15 residues. CDR3 protein: CASSLEVGGQYEQYF. DNA of the CDR3: TGTGCCAGCAGCTTGGAGGTAGGGGGTCAATACGAGCAGTACTTC.

CDR3 DNA sequence: TGTGCCAGCAGTTATCACCGGGACAGGGGCTTGTACTTC. Translation: CASSYHRDRGLYF. The chain carries TRBV12-3 or TRBV12-4 and TRBJ2-7; 10 bases line up with TRBD1. The CDR3 spans 13 residues. The junction had 9 bases not matched to a gene; V was cut back by 4 bases and J by 12 bases.

The V gene is TRBV30, the J gene TRBJ1-3; D is unclear. Germline V CDR1 and CDR2: GTSNPN, SVGIG (reference sequence). Trimming shortened V by 0 bases and J by 4 bases, and 16 bases separated the two germline ends. The CDR3 length is 16 residues. This chain's CDR3 is CAWSVQNGMRGNTIYF. In DNA form, the CDR3 reads TGTGCCTGGAGTGTACAAAATGGGATGCGGGGAAACACCATATATTTT.

The V and J genes are TRBV11-3 and TRBJ1-6; D possibly corresponds to TRBD1 (5 bases). Trimming pared 3 bases from V and 9 bases from J, leaving 12 bases between. Germline V gene lookup returns CDR1 SGHNT and CDR2 YENEEA. This CDR3 comprises 14 residues. CDR3 in DNA: TGTGCCAGCAGCTTCGGGGGACGCAGTTCACCCCTCCACTTT. Its translation is CASSFGGRSSPLHF. Filled out from reference TRBV11-3 and TRBJ1-6, the complete variable domain reads EAGVVQSPRYKIIEKKQPVAFWCNPISGHNTLYWYLQNLGQGPELLIRYENEEAVDDSQLPKDRFSAERLKGVDSTLKIQPAELGDSAVYLCASSFGGRSSPLHFGNGTRLTVT.

The genes are TRBV11-2 and TRBJ2-1, with 8 bases matching TRBD1. V lost 5 bases, J lost 12 bases, and 6 bases stayed unmatched. Germline loops: CDR1 SGHAT, CDR2 FQNNGV. The CDR3 loop spans 12 amino acids. CDR3 residues: CASSGQGLRQFF. In nucleotides, the CDR3 is TGTGCCAGCAGCGGACAGGGTCTTCGGCAGTTCTTC.